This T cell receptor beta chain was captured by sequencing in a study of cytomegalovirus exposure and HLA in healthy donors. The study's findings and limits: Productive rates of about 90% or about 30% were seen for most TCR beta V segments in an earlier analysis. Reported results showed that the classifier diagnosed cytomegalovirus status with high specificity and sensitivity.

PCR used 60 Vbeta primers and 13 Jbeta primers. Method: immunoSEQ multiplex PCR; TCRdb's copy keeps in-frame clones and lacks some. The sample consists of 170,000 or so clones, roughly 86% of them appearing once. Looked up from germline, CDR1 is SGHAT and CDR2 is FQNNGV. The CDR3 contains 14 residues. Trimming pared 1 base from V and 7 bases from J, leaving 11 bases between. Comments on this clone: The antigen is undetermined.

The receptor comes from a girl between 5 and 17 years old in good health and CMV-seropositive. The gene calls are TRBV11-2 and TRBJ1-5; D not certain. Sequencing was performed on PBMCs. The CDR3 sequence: CASSLGGRGQPQHF. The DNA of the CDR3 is TGTGCCAGCAGCTTAGGGGGAAGAGGGCAGCCCCAGCATTTT.